The 27 T cell receptor beta chains below all came from one sample that was sequenced in a study of T-cell reconstitution after alpha-beta-depleted transplantation in children. Using unique molecular identifiers, the investigators prepared the TCRbeta library. TCRdb re-analysed the PCR reads in MiXCR, keeping a single row per CDR3 protein. This sample has approximately 230,000 distinct CDR3 sequences; more than 20% occur once, and the top ten carry around 4.8%. The sample here was PBMCs, mostly from graft donor cells, taken 360 days after TCRalphabeta/CD19-depleted stem cell transplant. Receptor source: a female patient aged 2 to 10 who had a stem cell transplant for congenital amegakaryocytic thrombocytopenia, so the T cells may come from the graft donor.

This clonotype was recorded a few times. V and J are TRBV12-3 or TRBV12-4 and TRBJ2-3, with 10 bases lining up with TRBD2. The junction had 3 bases not matched to a gene; V was cut back by 5 bases and J by 4 bases. This CDR3 comprises 14 residues. The CDR3 nucleotides read TGTGCCAGCAGTACGGGACTAGCGTCAGATACGCAGTATTTT. Its protein is CASSTGLASDTQYF.

This clonotype has a handful of counts. The V and J genes are TRBV2 and TRBJ1-5, with 7 bases fitting TRBD1. The CDR3 loop spans 19 amino acids. The germline V gene encodes CDR1 SNHLY and CDR2 FYNNEI. Trimming removed 2 bases from V and 4 bases from J; junction bases left unmatched: 17. CDR3 nucleotides: TGTGCCAGCAGTGAATTTAGAGGCACAGGGGATCTTGGGAATCAGCCCCAGCATTTT. It specifies CASSEFRGTGDLGNQPQHF.

The chain is built from TRBV6-2 or TRBV6-3 and TRBJ2-7; 11 bases map to TRBD2. Unmatched junction bases numbered 6, after V lost 5 bases and J lost 0 bases. This CDR3 has 16 amino acids. CDR1 is MNHEY, CDR2 SVGEGT, per germline. The CDR3, as DNA: TGTGCCAGCAGTGACGCCGGACTAGCGGGCTCCTACGAGCAGTACTTC. It is translated as CASSDAGLAGSYEQYF.

The chain uses TRBV7-2 and TRBJ2-3, with 9 bases aligning to TRBD2. After removal of 5 bases from V and 6 bases from J, the junction contained 12 bases not matched to a gene. Germline V gene lookup returns CDR1 SGHTA and CDR2 FQGNSA. CDR3 length: 16 amino acids. The CDR3 bases are TGTGCCAGCAGCCTCTGGCGGGAGGGTCCCACTGATACGCAGTATTTT. Translation: CASSLWREGPTDTQYF.

This clonotype was seen more than once but under ten times. This chain connects TRBV4-1 to TRBJ1-5, with TRBD1 as a possible D gene (6 bases). CDR1 is MGHRA, CDR2 YSYEKL, per germline. The V and J ends lost 3 bases and 7 bases respectively, with 13 bases between them. The CDR3 has 14 amino acids. The DNA for the CDR3 is TGCGCCAGCAGCCAGGTCGCAGGGGTCCAGCCCCAGCATTTT. As protein: CASSQVAGVQPQHF.

A few counts support this clonotype. V is TRBV5-1 and J is TRBJ2-7; TRBD1 matches at 7 bases. The CDR3 is made up of 15 amino acids. Germline trimming cut 0 bases from V and 3 bases from J; bases unmatched to any gene: 6. The germline gives CDR1 SGHRS, CDR2 YFSETQ. The CDR3 loop reads CASSLAGSGGYEQYF. The CDR3 DNA is TGCGCCAGCAGCTTGGCCGGGTCAGGGGGCTACGAGCAGTACTTC.

This clonotype came up a few times. The chain combines TRBV7-2 with TRBJ2-3; D gene unclear. Germline lookup yields CDR1 SGHTA and CDR2 FQGNSA. V was pared by 3 bases and J by 6 bases, with 19 bases between. The CDR3 consists of 16 residues. CDR3 amino acids: CASSFETILFPDTQYF. Written as DNA, the CDR3 is TGTGCCAGCAGCTTTGAAACCATCTTATTCCCGGATACGCAGTATTTT.

This clonotype was seen a handful of times. This sequence joins TRBV19 and TRBJ2-1; D not resolved. Germline values: CDR1 LNHDA, CDR2 SQIVND (reference sequence). V lost 0 bases, J lost 4 bases, and 13 bases lay in between. The CDR3 runs 16 residues. The CDR3 spells CASSIDFSPPYNEQFF. In nucleotides, the CDR3 is TGTGCCAGTAGTATAGATTTTTCCCCCCCGTACAATGAGCAGTTCTTC.

The chain uses TRBV20-1 and TRBJ1-2; the D is unclear. Trimming cost V 3 bases and J 0 bases, with 8 bases left between them. Per the germline V gene, CDR1 is DFQATT and CDR2 is SNEGSKA (reference sequence). The CDR3 totals 13 residues. CDR3 sequence: CSASLTSNYGYTF. The CDR3 DNA sequence: TGCAGTGCTAGTTTGACTTCTAACTATGGCTACACCTTC.

The chain employs TRBV11-2 and TRBJ2-3; D might be TRBD1 (5 bases). The germline CDR1 and CDR2 sequences are SGHAT and FQNNGV. The CDR3 sequence is 16 residues long. The V and J ends lost 6 bases and 0 bases respectively, with 16 bases between them. In nucleotides, the CDR3 is TGTGCCAGCAGGAAAAGACAGTACCCTAGCACAGATACGCAGTATTTT. Its protein product is CASRKRQYPSTDTQYF. The complete variable domain, with remaining parts taken from reference TRBV11-2 and TRBJ2-3, reads EAGVAQSPRYKIIEKRQSVAFWCNPISGHATLYWYQQILGQGPKLLIQFQNNGVVDDSQLPKDRFSAERLKGVDSTLKIQPAKLEDSAVYLCASRKRQYPSTDTQYFGPGTRLTVL.

This clonotype was seen a few times. The rearrangement uses TRBV27 and TRBJ1-2; D gene ambiguous. The V and J ends lost 6 bases and 5 bases respectively, with 13 bases between them. Germline-derived CDR1 and CDR2 are MNHEY and SMNVEV (reference sequence). This CDR3 contains 13 residues. CDR3 amino acids: CASRGSGRYGYTF. In DNA form, the CDR3 reads TGTGCCAGCAGGGGGTCCGGGAGGTATGGCTACACCTTC.

This rearrangement joins TRBV12-3 or TRBV12-4 to TRBJ2-1; 7 bases align to TRBD2. This CDR3 contains 15 residues. V shed 3 bases, J shed 2 bases, and the junction held 4 bases outside the gene matches. The CDR3 protein is CASSFILAAYNEQFF. In DNA, the CDR3 is TGTGCCAGCAGTTTTATTCTAGCGGCCTACAATGAGCAGTTCTTC.

This clonotype was picked up a small number of times. V gene TRBV9 combines with J gene TRBJ2-1; tentatively, D is TRBD1 or TRBD2 (5 bases each). This CDR3 region has 14 residues. The germline gives CDR1 SGDLS, CDR2 YYNGEE. V lost 2 bases and J 6 bases, leaving 12 bases between the germline ends. The CDR3 spells CASSVSGTLNEQFF. CDR3 DNA sequence: TGTGCCAGCAGCGTGTCAGGGACCCTCAATGAGCAGTTCTTC.

The rearrangement uses TRBV2 and TRBJ2-3; D is undetermined. The CDR3 extends over 13 amino acids. The V gene's germline CDR1 is SNHLY and CDR2 FYNNEI. V shed 1 base and J shed 9 bases, with 11 bases lying between them. CDR3 region: CASSEEDVVTQYF. The CDR3 DNA reads TGTGCCAGCAGTGAAGAGGACGTCGTCACGCAGTATTTT.

The chain links TRBV10-3 to TRBJ1-1; 8 bases line up with TRBD1. The V gene's germline CDR1 is ENHRY and CDR2 SYGVKD. The V and J ends lost 2 bases and 5 bases, in that order; junction bases with no gene match: 10. This CDR3 region has 16 residues. The CDR3: CAISEPGGAEGTEAFF. The CDR3 DNA is TGTGCCATCAGTGAGCCAGGGGGCGCGGAGGGGACTGAAGCTTTCTTT.

The J gene is TRBJ2-6, the V gene TRBV9; D not resolved. CDR3 length: 15 amino acids. The germline gives CDR1 SGDLS, CDR2 YYNGEE. V was trimmed by 3 bases and J by 0 bases, leaving 7 bases between them. CDR3 loop: CASSAGSSGANVLTF. The CDR3 DNA reads as TGTGCCAGCAGCGCAGGTAGCTCTGGGGCCAACGTCCTGACTTTC.

This clonotype was counted between two and nine times. The chain uses TRBV21-1 and TRBJ1-3. TRBV21-1 corresponds to a pseudogene. The length of the CDR3 is 13 residues. CDR3 sequence: CASSNYEGNTIYF. Here the CDR3 DNA reads TGTGCCAGCAGCAACTATGAGGGAAACACCATATATTTT.

The gene calls are TRBV5-1 and TRBJ2-3; D may be TRBD1 or TRBD2 (5 bases each). The CDR3 consists of 15 residues. V lost 3 bases to trimming and J lost 4 bases, with 15 bases between them. Germline CDR1 reads SGHRS; CDR2 reads YFSETQ. CDR3 coding DNA: TGCGCCAGCAGCTGGGTGGTGGGGGTCGCAGATACGCAGTATTTT. Its protein is CASSWVVGVADTQYF.

This clonotype was picked up a small number of times. J is TRBJ2-7 and V is TRBV27; the D gene is possibly TRBD1 (6 bases). V lost 4 bases, J lost 5 bases, and 12 bases lay in between. In germline, CDR1 is MNHEY, CDR2 SMNVEV (reference sequence). CDR3 length equals 13 residues. CDR3 DNA: TGTGCCAGCAGTTGGGGTAGACAGGACGAGCAGTACTTC. Translation: CASSWGRQDEQYF.

This sequence joins TRBV11-2 and TRBJ2-4, with a possible D match to TRBD1 (6 bases). Germline V gives CDR1 SGHAT, CDR2 FQNNGV. The CDR3 sequence is 17 residues long. V was clipped by 1 base and J by 0 bases, with 13 bases between them. The CDR3 loop is CASSLGGQRLAKNIQYF. The CDR3, as DNA: TGTGCCAGCAGCTTAGGCGGACAGCGACTAGCCAAAAACATTCAGTACTTC.

The chain recombines TRBV4-1 with TRBJ2-7; perhaps TRBD2 as D (6 bases). Per germline, CDR1 MGHRA and CDR2 YSYEKL. The CDR3 runs to 15 residues. Trimming cost V 1 base and J 1 base, with 11 bases left between them. The DNA for the CDR3 is TGCGCCAGCAGCCAAGTAGGGACTCATTCCTACGAGCAGTACTTC. As protein: CASSQVGTHSYEQYF.

This clonotype was observed a few times. The CDR3 loop reads CASTLGTSGSPGELFF. The CDR3 DNA sequence: TGTGCCAGTACCCTCGGGACTAGCGGGAGTCCCGGGGAGCTGTTTTTT. The chain combines TRBV19 with TRBJ2-2; TRBD2 matches 14 bases. The CDR3 sequence is 16 residues long. Trimming at V came to 7 bases and at J to 6 bases, leaving 7 bases not matched to a gene. Germline V CDR1 and CDR2: LNHDA, SQIVND (reference sequence).

This clonotype was found a few times. V and J are TRBV12-3 or TRBV12-4 and TRBJ2-1, with 8 bases matching TRBD2. The CDR3 covers 12 residues. V dropped 6 bases and J dropped 9; count of bases not matched to a gene: 4. The CDR3 region has the DNA TGTGCCAGCAGGCGGGGGGTAGGTGAGCAGTTCTTC. This encodes CASRRGVGEQFF.

This clonotype appeared many times. The V and J genes are TRBV25-1 and TRBJ2-1, with D maybe TRBD1 (6 bases). The CDR3 totals 11 residues. Between the trimmed V and J ends, which lost 6 bases and 6 bases, there was a span of 6 bases. CDR1 and CDR2 from the germline V gene are MGHDK and SYGVNS. The CDR3 sequence: CASRQGNEQFF. The CDR3 region has the DNA TGTGCCAGCAGACAGGGCAATGAGCAGTTCTTC.

This clonotype has ten or more counts. The V and J genes are TRBV12-3 or TRBV12-4 and TRBJ2-1; possibly TRBD1 for D (5 bases). V shed 2 bases and J shed 10 bases, with 18 bases lying between them. CDR3 length: 15 amino acids. The CDR3 DNA sequence: TGTGCCAGCAGTTTATATGAGTCAGGGCCAGACGAGCAGTTCTTC. This gives the protein CASSLYESGPDEQFF.

This clonotype was picked up many times. The chain recombines TRBV12-3 or TRBV12-4 with TRBJ2-2, with TRBD1 as a possible D gene (6 bases). The CDR3 loop spans 15 amino acids. Trimming took off 6 bases at V and 3 bases at J, with 14 bases between the two ends. The CDR3 nucleotides read TGTGCCAGCAGCCCTGGGACAAGCTACACCGGGGAGCTGTTTTTT. It is translated as CASSPGTSYTGELFF.

This clonotype was counted many times. The rearrangement joins TRBV20-1 to TRBJ1-1; D remains unclear. V dropped 5 bases and J dropped 2 bases, with 6 bases sitting between them. The V gene's germline CDR1 is DFQATT and CDR2 SNEGSKA (reference sequence). The CDR3 loop spans 11 amino acids. CDR3 amino acids: CSAGPNTEAFF. CDR3 sequence (DNA): TGCAGTGCTGGGCCCAACACTGAAGCTTTCTTT.